This T cell receptor (beta chain) appears in the sequencing data of a study of blood T cell repertoires in COVID-19. The protocol was immunoSEQ multiplex PCR, while the TCRdb copy is restricted to in-frame clones and leaves out a portion. This table holds 250,000 or so clones, approximately 86% found once. With 5 bases removed from V and 13 bases from J, the gap between germline ends came to 20 bases. This CDR3 contains 13 residues. Germline V gene lookup returns CDR1 MDHEN and CDR2 SYDVKM. V is TRBV28 and J is TRBJ1-1; D might be TRBD1 (5 bases). Sequencing was done on a sample of peripheral blood. The origin of this receptor is a man aged 40-50 years with active or convalescent COVID-19. The CDR3, as DNA: TGTGCCAGCAGTCCCCCTCCGGGGGTTGCTGGTTTCTTT. Its translation is CASSPPPGVAGFF.